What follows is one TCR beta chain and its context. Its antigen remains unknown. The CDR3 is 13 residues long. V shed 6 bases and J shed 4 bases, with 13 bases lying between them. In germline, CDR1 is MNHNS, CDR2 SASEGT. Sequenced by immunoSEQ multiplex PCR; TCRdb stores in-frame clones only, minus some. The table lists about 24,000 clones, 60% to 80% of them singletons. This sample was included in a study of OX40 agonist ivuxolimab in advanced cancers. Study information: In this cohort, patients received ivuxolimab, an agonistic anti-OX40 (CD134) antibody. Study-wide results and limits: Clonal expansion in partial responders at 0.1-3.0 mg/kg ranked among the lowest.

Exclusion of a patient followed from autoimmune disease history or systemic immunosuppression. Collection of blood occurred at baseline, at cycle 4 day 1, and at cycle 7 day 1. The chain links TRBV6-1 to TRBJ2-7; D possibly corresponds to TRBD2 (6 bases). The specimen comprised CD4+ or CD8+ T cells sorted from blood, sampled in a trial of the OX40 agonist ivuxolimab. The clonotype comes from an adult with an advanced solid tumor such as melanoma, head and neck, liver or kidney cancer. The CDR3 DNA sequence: TGTGCCAGCAGGGCCTTGGAGGGATACGAGCAGTACTTC. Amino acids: CASRALEGYEQYF.